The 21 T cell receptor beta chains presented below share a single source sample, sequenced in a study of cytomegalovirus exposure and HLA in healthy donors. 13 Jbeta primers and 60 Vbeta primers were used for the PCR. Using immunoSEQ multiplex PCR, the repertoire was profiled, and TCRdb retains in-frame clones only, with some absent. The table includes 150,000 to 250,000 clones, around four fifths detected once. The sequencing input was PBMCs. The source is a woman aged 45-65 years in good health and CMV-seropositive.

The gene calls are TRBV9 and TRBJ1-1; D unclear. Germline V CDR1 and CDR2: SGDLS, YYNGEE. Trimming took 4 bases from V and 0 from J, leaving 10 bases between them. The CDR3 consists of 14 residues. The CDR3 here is CASSLTLMNTEAFF. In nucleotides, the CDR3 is TGTGCCAGCAGCCTCACATTGATGAACACTGAAGCTTTCTTT.

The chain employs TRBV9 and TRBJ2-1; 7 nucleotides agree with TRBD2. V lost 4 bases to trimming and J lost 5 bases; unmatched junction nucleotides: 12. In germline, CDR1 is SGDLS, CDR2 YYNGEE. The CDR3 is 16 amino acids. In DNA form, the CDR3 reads TGTGCCAGCAGCCGAGGATCGGCTAGCGGAAACAATGAGCAGTTCTTC. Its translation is CASSRGSASGNNEQFF.

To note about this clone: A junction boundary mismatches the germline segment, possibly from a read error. The chain's CDR3 is CASSRGGQGRSGANGLTF. The CDR3, as DNA: TGTGCCAGCAGTCGGGGGGGACAGGGACGCTCTGGGGCCAACGGCCTGACTTTC. The chain couples TRBV28 to TRBJ2-6, with D possibly matching TRBD1 (9 bases). The CDR3 extends over 18 amino acids. Germline CDR1 MDHEN, CDR2 SYDVKM.

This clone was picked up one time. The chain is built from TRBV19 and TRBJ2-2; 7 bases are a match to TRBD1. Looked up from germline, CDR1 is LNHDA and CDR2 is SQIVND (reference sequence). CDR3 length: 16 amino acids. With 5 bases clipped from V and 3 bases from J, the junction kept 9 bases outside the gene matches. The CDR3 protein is CASSPRTGRDTGELFF. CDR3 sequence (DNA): TGTGCCAGTAGTCCTCGGACAGGCCGGGACACCGGGGAGCTGTTTTTT.

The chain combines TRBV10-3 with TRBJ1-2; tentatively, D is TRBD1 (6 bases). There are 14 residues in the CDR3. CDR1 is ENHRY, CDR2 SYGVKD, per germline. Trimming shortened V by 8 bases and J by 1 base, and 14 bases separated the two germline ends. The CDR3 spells CAIGVGRGNYGYTF. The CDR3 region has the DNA TGTGCCATCGGGGTTGGCAGGGGTAACTATGGCTACACCTTC.

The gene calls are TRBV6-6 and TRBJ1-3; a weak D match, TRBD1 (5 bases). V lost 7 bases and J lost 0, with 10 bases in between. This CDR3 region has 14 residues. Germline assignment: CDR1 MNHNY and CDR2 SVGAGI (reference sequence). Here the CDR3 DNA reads TGTGCCAGCAAGAAAGGGGACTCTGGAAACACCATATATTTT. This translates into CASKKGDSGNTIYF.

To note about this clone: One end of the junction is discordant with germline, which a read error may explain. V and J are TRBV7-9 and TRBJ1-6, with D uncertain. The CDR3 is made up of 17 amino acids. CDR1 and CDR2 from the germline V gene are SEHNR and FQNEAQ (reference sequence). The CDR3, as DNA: TGTTCCAGCAGCGACTCAGACGGGAGCTCCTATAATTCACCCCTCCACTTT. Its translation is CSSSDSDGSSYNSPLHF.

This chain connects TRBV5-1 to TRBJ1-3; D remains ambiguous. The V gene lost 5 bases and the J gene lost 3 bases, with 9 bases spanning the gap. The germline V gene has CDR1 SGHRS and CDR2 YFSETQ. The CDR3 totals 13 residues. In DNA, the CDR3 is TGCGCCAGCAGTTGGGAGGATGGAAACACCATATATTTT. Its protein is CASSWEDGNTIYF. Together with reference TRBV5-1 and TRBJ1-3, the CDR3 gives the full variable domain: KAGVTQTPRYLIKTRGQQVTLSCSPISGHRSVSWYQQTPGQGLQFLFEYFSETQRNKGNFPGRFSGRQFSNSRSEMNVSTLELGDSALYLCASSWEDGNTIYFGEGSWLTVV.

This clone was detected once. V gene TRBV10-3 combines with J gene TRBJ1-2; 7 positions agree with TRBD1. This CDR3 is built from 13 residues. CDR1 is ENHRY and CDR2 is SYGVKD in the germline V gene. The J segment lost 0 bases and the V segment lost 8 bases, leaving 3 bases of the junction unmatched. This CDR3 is CAIRTGANYGYTF. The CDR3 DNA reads TGTGCCATCCGAACAGGGGCTAACTATGGCTACACCTTC.

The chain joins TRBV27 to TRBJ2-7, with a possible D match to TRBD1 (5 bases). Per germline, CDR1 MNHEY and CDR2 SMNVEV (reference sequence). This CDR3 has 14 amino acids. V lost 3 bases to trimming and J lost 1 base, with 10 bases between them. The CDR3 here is CASSFTRASYEQYF. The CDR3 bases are TGTGCCAGCAGTTTCACCAGGGCTTCCTACGAGCAGTACTTC.

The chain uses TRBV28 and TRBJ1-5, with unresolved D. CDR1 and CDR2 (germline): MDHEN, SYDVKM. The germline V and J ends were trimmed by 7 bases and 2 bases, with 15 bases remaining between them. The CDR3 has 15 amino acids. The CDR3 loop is CASTEPQVGNQPQHF. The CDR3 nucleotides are TGTGCCAGCACCGAACCCCAGGTGGGCAATCAGCCCCAGCATTTT.

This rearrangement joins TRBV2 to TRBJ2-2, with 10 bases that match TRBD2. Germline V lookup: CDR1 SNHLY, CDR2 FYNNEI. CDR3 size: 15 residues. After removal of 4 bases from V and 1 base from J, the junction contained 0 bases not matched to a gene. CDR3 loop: CASSGTSGNTGELFF. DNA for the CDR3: TGTGCCAGCAGTGGGACTAGCGGGAACACCGGGGAGCTGTTTTTT.

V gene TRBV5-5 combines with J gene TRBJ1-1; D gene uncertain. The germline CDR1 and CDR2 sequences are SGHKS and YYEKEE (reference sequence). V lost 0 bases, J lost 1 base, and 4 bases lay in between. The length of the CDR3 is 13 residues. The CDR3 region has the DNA TGTGCCAGCAGCTTGGGCAGGAACACTGAAGCTTTCTTT. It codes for CASSLGRNTEAFF.

The CDR3 sequence: CASSRMVGTGFYEQYF. In DNA, the CDR3 is TGCGCCAGCAGCCGCATGGTCGGGACAGGGTTTTACGAGCAGTACTTC. The chain joins TRBV4-1 to TRBJ2-7, with 9 bases lining up with TRBD1. Germline CDR1 reads MGHRA; CDR2 reads YSYEKL. CDR3 length equals 16 residues. V trimming: 4 bases; J trimming: 4 bases; junction bases outside the gene matches: 11.

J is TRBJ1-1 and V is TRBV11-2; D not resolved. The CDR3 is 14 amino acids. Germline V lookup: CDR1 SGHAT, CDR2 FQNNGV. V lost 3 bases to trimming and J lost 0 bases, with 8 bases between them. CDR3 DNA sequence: TGTGCCAGCAGCTTTAATCGTCTGAACACTGAAGCTTTCTTT. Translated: CASSFNRLNTEAFF.

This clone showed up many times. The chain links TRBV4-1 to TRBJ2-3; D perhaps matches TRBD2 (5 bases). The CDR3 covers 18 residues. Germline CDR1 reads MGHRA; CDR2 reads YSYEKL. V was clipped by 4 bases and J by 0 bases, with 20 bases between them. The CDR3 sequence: CASSRGPPAMRSTDTQYF. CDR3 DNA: TGCGCCAGCAGCCGAGGGCCCCCTGCGATGAGGAGCACAGATACGCAGTATTTT.

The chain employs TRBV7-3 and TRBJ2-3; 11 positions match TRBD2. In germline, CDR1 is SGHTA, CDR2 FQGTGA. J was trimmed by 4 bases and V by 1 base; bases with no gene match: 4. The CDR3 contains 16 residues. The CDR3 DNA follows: TGTGCCAGCAGCTTAAGTCTAGCGGGAGGCGCAGATACGCAGTATTTT. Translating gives CASSLSLAGGADTQYF.

CDR3 coding DNA: TGTGCCAGCAGCCCCGGGACTAGCGGGCAGAGGCAGTACTTC. It specifies CASSPGTSGQRQYF. The rearrangement uses TRBV11-2 and TRBJ2-7, with TRBD2 matching 12 bases. CDR1 is SGHAT, CDR2 FQNNGV, per germline. This CDR3 is 14 amino acids long. V was clipped by 5 bases and J by 9 bases; unmatched bases: 8.

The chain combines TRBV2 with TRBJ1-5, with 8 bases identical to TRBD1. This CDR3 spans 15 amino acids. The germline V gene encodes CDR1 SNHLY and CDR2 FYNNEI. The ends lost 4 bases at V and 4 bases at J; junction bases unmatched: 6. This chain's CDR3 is CASSVGQGVNQPQHF. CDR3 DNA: TGTGCCAGCAGTGTAGGACAGGGCGTAAATCAGCCCCAGCATTTT.

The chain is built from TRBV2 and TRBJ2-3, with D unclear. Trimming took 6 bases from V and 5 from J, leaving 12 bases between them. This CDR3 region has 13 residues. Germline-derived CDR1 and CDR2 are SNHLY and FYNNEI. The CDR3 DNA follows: TGTGCCAGCAGCCAAGAATTGAGAGATACGCAGTATTTT. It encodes CASSQELRDTQYF.

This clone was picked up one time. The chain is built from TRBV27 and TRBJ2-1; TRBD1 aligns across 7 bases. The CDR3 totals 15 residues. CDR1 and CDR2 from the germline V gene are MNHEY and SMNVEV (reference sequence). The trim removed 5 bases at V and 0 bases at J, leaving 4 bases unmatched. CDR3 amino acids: CASSDGTVSYNEQFF. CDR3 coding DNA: TGTGCCAGCAGTGATGGGACAGTCTCCTACAATGAGCAGTTCTTC.